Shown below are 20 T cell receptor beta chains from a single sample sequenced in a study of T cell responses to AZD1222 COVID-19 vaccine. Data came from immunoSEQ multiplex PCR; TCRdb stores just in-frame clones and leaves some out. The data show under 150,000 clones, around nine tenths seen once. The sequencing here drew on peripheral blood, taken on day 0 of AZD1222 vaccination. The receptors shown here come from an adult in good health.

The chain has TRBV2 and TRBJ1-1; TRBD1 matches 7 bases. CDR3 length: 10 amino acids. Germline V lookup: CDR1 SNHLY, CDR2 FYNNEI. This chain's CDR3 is CEGAQTEAFF. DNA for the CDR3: TGTGAGGGGGCGCAAACTGAAGCTTTCTTT.

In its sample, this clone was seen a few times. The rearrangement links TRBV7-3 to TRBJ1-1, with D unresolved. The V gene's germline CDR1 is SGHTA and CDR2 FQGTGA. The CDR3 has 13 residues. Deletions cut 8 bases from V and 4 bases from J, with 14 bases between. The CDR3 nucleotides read TGTGCCAGCTGCCTGACACCTGTCACTGAAGCTTTCTTT. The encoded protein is CASCLTPVTEAFF.

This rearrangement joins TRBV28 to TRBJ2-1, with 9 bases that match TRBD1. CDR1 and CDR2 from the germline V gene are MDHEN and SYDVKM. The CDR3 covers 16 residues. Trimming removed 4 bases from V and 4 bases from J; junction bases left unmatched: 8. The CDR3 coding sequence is TGTGCCAGCAGTTCGGACCCCGGGACAGGGTACAATGAGCAGTTCTTC. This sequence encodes CASSSDPGTGYNEQFF.

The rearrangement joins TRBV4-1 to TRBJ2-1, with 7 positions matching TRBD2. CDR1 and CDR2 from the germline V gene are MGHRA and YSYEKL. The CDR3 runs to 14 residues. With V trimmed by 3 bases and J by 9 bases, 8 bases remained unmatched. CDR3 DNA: TGCGCCAGCAGCCATGGGGAGCTAGCGGTTGAGCAGTTCTTC. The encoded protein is CASSHGELAVEQFF.

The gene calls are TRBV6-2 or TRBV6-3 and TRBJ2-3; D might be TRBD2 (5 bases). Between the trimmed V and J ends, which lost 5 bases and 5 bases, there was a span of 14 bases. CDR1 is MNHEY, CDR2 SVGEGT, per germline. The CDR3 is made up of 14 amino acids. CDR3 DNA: TGTGCCAGCAGTCCCCCGGACTTAGGAGATACGCAGTATTTT. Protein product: CASSPPDLGDTQYF.

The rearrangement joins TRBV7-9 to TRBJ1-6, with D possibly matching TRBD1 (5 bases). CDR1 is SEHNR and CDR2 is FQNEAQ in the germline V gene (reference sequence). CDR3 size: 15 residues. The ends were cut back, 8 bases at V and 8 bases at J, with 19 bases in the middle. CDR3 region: CASQAQAVRDSPLHF. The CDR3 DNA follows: TGTGCCAGCCAAGCACAGGCAGTTCGCGATTCACCCCTCCACTTT. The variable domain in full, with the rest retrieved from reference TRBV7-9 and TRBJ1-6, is DTGVSQNPRHKITKRGQNVTFRCDPISEHNRLYWYRQTLGQGPEFLTYFQNEAQLEKSRLLSDRFSAERPKGSFSTLEIQRTEQGDSAMYLCASQAQAVRDSPLHFGNGTRLTVT.

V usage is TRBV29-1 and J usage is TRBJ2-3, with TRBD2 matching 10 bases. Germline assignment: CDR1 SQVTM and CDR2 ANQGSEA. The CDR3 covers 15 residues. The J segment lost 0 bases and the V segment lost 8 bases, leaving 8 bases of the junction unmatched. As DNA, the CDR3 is TGCAGCTTTCTTGGGACTAGCGCTAGCACAGATACGCAGTATTTT. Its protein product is CSFLGTSASTDTQYF.

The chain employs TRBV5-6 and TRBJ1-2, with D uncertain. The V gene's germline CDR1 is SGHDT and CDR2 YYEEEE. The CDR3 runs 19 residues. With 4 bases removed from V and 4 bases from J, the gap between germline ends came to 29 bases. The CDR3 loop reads CASSPPERRTIGPGYGYTF. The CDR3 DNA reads TGTGCCAGCAGCCCCCCGGAGAGGAGGACTATAGGACCTGGCTATGGCTACACCTTC.

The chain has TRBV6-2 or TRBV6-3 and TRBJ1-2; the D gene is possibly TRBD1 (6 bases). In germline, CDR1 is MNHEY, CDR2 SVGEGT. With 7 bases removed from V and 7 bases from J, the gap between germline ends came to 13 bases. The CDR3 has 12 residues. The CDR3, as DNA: TGTGCCAGCACCCCAGGGGTTTTTGGCTACACCTTC. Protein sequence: CASTPGVFGYTF.

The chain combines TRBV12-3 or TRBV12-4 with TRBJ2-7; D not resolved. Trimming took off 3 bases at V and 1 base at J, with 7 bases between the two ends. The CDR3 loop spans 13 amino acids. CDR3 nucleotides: TGTGCCAGCAGTTTGGTGGGTTCCTACGAGCAGTACTTC. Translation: CASSLVGSYEQYF.

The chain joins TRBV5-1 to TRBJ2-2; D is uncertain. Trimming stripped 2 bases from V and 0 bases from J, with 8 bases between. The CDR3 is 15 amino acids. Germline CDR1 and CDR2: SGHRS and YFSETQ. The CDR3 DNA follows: TGCGCCAGCAGCTTAGCTCCCACGAACACCGGGGAGCTGTTTTTT. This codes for CASSLAPTNTGELFF.

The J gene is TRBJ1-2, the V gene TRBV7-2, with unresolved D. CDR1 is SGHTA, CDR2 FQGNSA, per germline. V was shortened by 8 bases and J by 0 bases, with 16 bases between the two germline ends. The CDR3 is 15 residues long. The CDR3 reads CASFPDLIANYGYTF. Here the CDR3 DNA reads TGTGCCAGCTTCCCGGACCTCATAGCTAACTATGGCTACACCTTC.

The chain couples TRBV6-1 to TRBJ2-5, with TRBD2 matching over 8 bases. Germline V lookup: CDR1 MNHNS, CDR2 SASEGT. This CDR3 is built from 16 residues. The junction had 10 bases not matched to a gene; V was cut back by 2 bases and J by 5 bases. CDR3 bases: TGTGCCAGCAGTGAACCGAGCGGGAGAGGTCGGGAGACCCAGTACTTC. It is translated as CASSEPSGRGRETQYF.

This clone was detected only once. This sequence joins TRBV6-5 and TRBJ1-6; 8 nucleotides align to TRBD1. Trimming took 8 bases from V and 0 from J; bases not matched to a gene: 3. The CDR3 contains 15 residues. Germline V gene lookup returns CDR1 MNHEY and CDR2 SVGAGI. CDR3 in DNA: TGTGCCAGCTACAGGGGGAACTCCTATAATTCACCCCTCCACTTT. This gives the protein CASYRGNSYNSPLHF.

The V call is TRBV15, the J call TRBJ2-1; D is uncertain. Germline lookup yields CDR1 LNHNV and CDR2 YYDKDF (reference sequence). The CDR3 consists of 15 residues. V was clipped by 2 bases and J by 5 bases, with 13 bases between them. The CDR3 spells CATSRHRPPHNEQFF. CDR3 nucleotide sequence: TGTGCCACCAGCAGACACCGGCCTCCCCACAATGAGCAGTTCTTC. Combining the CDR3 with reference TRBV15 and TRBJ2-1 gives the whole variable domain DAMVIQNPRYQVTQFGKPVTLSCSQTLNHNVMYWYQQKSSQAPKLLFHYYDKDFNNEADTPDNFQSRRPNTSFCFLDIRSPGLGDTAMYLCATSRHRPPHNEQFFGPGTRLTVL.

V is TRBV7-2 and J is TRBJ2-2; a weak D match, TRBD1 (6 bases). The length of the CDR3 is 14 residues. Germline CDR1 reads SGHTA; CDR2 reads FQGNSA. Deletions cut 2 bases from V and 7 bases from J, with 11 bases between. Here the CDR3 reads CASSLRQADGELFF. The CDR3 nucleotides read TGTGCCAGCAGCTTACGACAGGCAGACGGGGAGCTGTTTTTT.

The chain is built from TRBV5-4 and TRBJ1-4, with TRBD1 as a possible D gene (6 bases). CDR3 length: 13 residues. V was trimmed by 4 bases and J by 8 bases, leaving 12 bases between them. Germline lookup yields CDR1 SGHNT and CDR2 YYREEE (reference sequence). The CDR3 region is CASSPVGAEKLFF. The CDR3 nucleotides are TGTGCCAGCAGCCCGGTGGGGGCCGAAAAACTGTTTTTT. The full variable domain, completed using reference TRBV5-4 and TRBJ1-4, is ETGVTQSPTHLIKTRGQQVTLRCSSQSGHNTVSWYQQALGQGPQFIFQYYREEENGRGNFPPRFSGLQFPNYSSELNVNALELDDSALYLCASSPVGAEKLFFGSGTQLSVL.

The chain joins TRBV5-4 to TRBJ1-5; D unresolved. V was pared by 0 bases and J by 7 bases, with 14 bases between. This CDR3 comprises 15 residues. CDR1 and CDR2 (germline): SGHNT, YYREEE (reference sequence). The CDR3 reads CASSLGASSSQPQHF. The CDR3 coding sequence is TGTGCCAGCAGCTTGGGGGCCAGTTCTAGCCAGCCCCAGCATTTT.

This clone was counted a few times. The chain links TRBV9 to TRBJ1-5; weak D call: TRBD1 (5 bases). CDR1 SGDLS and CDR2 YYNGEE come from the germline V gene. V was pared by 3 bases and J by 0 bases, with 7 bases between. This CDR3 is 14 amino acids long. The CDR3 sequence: CASSETGSNQPQHF. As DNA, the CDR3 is TGTGCCAGCAGCGAAACAGGTAGCAATCAGCCCCAGCATTTT.

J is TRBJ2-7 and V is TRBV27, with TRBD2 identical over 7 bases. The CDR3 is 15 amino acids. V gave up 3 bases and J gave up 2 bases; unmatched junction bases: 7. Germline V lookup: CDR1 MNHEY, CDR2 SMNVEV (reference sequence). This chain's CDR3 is CASSLGGTLPYEQYF. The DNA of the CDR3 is TGTGCCAGCAGTTTGGGGGGGACCCTGCCCTACGAGCAGTACTTC.